This T cell receptor beta chain was recovered during a study of T-cell reconstitution after alpha-beta-depleted transplantation in children. Regarding the study as a whole: Alpha-beta T cells about two months after transplant reportedly derived from several hundred expanded graft clones. Diversity and T-cell counts at one year after transplant derived mostly from new T cells.

Germline CDR1 is SGHAT and CDR2 is FQNNGV. Trimming shortened V by 2 bases and J by 0 bases, and 20 bases separated the two germline ends. This CDR3 spans 18 amino acids. Unique molecular identifiers were used to barcode this TCRbeta library. TCRdb re-analysed the PCR reads in MiXCR, keeping a single row per CDR3 protein. There are hundreds of thousands of distinct CDR3 sequences in the sample; over 10% occur only once, and approximately 2.1% lies in the top ten. For this clonotype: Its antigen is undetermined.

The source is a male patient between 10 and 17 years old who had a stem cell transplant for acute myeloid leukemia, so the T cells may come from the graft donor. The chain uses TRBV11-2 and TRBJ2-7; D is perhaps TRBD1 or TRBD2 (5 bases each). The sequenced sample was PBMCs, mostly from graft donor cells, obtained 360 days after TCRalphabeta/CD19-depleted stem cell transplant. DNA of the CDR3: TGTGCCAGCAGCTTACCCTACGGGACGGAACGTCTCTCCTACGAGCAGTACTTC. Amino acid sequence: CASSLPYGTERLSYEQYF.